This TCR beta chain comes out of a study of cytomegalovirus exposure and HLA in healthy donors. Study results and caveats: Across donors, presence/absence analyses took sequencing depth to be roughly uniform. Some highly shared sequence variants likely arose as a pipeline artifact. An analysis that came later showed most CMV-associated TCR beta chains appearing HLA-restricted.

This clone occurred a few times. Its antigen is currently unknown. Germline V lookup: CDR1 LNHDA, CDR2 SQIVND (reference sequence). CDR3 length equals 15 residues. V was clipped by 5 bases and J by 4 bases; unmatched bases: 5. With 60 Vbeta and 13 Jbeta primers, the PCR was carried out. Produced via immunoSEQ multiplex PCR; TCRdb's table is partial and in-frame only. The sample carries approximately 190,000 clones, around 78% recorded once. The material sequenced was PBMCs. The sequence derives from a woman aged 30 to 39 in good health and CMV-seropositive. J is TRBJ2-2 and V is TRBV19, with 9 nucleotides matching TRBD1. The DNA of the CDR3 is TGTGCCAGTAGTTCCGGGACAGGGCGCACCGGGGAGCTGTTTTTT. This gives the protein CASSSGTGRTGELFF.